This T cell receptor (beta chain) was identified in a study of shared clonotypes between healthy human individuals (dated by TCRdb to 2018 to 2021). Context from the whole study: A few men and two women, aged 18 to 49 years, made up the cohort. Each donor's leukapheresis produced roughly between about 0.8 and 8.9 billion PBMCs. For each donor, CD4 naive and CD4 memory were each run on three plates, CD8 naive on two plates, and CD8 memory on one plate. To estimate repertoire size and how much clonotype sharing occurs between individuals, the study deeply sequenced the blood TCR repertoires of roughly 5 healthy adults. Libraries were prepared and TCR repertoires were sequenced by different laboratories using diverse techniques, in order to increase sequencing depth and limit assay-specific biases. General study outcomes and caveats: Sharing across a handful of donors was observed for around 4.8% of naive CD4, over 3% of naive CD8, 2% to 2.5% of memory CD4, and around 0.42% of memory CD8 clonotypes. Sampling was restricted to blood, and TCR repertoires in tissues likely differ from the TCR repertoires found in blood. Pairwise subsampling led to the expectation that sequencing depth would affect the degree of clonotype sharing among donors. Even with the large sequencing depth, rarefaction of the sorted-subset datasets indicated that sequencing was incomplete. Naive subsets generally had larger estimated clonotype richness than memory subsets. Because the study included a small number of donors, the genetic and exposure-history diversity represented was limited. Compared with non-shared clonotypes, the clonotypes found in all four sorted-subset donors had higher generation probabilities.

TCR CDR3 regions were amplified from genomic DNA by multiplex PCR using the deep immunoSEQ assay. For each cell subset, the extracted genomic DNA was distributed evenly across all wells of several immunoSEQ 96-well plates, and each plate served as one replicate. For sorted subsets, each replicate PCR was loaded with roughly 0.2 ug genomic DNA, equivalent to approximately 33,000 T cell genomes. Purified libraries were measured with a Qubit 3.0 fluorometer, size-checked on a Bioanalyzer 2100, and measured again with the KAPA Library Quantification kit. Each immunoSEQ 96-well plate was sequenced on its own single-read 150-cycle Illumina NextSeq 550 flow cell. For the original study's pipeline: Because the immunoSEQ output included only junctional sequences and no quality scores, the filtering could not be the same as the filtering used for full-length reads. Sequences were annotated with PyIR, a Python wrapper for IgBLAST v1.9, using IMGT germline references to assign V/J genes and CDR3. Reads were filtered out if the reads had weak V/J assignments (E-value above 1e-6), no CDR3, stop codons, out-of-frame junctions, or ambiguous translated residues. V3J clonotypes were defined as sequences sharing the same inferred V gene, J gene, and CDR3 amino acid sequence. The percentage overlap between two repertoires was calculated by dividing the number of shared unique clonotypes by the size of the smaller repertoire. RTK rarefaction, the Chao1 estimator, and Recon v2.1 estimates of unobserved clonotypes were used to assess repertoire richness. OLGA was used to compute generation probabilities for all TCRbeta clonotypes that the gDNA method yielded from several donors. TCRdb provides this immuneACCESS table in a form limited to in-frame rearrangements. Some clones are lacking; in checked studies, under half of them reflect an unresolved V gene, and why the rest are absent is not known. The D gene and trimming were derived from the DNA, and the V and J assignments and clone size from that table. The sample contains 2 million to 2.5 million clones, about 92% of them found a single time. More than 1.5% of the sample lies in the top ten.

CD8 naive samples consisted of CD45RO-negative cells that were positively selected for CCR7, yielding a CD45RA+CCR7+ population without TemRA cells. Donors were healthy HIV-negative adults with no recently reported acute infections or vaccinations. Only Caucasian adults living in Nashville, Tennessee, USA were represented among the donors. After blood collection by leukapheresis, PBMCs were isolated using Ficoll-Histopaque density gradient centrifugation and then cryopreserved in the vapor phase of liquid nitrogen. Analytical flow cytometry was used to check the purity and quantity of each magnetically sorted T cell population. Each sorted fraction had its genomic DNA isolated and then quantified by UV absorbance on a Nanodrop 2000c. V is shortened by 4 bases, J by 5 bases, and the region joining them spans 10 bases. Reading the germline V gene gives CDR1 SGHRS and CDR2 YFSETQ. Reading from cysteine to phenylalanine, the CDR3 counts 12 amino acids. Just CDR3 DNA is preserved here, 36 bases in frame from base 1.

On this clone itself: What this receptor recognizes is not known. Base qualities are not recorded, but no much larger clone differs from it by a single base.

Recombination connected TRBV5-1 to TRBJ2-7, with the D gene not clear enough to name. Sequenced material: naive CD8+ T cells from PBMCs. The cell subset or site label of this sample denotes: CD45RA+CCR7+. The TCR originated in a man between 18 and 29 years old in good health. Some clones in this sample may be carry-over from other donors' samples. Here is the DNA: TGCGCCAGCAGCCATGAGTCGGACGAGCAGTACTTC. It codes for CASSHESDEQYF.